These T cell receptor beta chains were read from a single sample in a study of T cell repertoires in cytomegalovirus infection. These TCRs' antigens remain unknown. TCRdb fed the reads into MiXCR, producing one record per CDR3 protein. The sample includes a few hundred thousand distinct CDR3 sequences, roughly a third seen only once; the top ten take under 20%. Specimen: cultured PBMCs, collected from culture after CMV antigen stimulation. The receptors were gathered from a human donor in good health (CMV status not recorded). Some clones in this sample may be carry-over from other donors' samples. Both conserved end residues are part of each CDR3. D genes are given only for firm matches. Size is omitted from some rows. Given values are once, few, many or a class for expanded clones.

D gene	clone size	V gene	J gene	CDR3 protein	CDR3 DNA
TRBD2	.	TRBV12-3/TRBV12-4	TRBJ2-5	CASSIGLAGQETQYF	TGTGCCAGCAGTATAGGGCTAGCGGGGCAAGAGACCCAGTACTTC
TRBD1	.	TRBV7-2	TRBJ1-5	CASSWDRGGNQPQHF	TGTGCCAGCAGCTGGGACAGGGGGGGCAATCAGCCCCAGCATTTT
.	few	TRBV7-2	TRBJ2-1	CASSLVGSANYNEQFF	TGTGCCAGCAGTCTGGTGGGGTCGGCGAACTACAATGAGCAGTTCTTC
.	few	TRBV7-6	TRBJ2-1	CASSFEGQGPYNEQFF	TGTGCCAGCAGCTTCGAGGGGCAGGGCCCCTACAATGAGCAGTTCTTC
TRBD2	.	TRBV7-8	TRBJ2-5	CASSLGGGLAGRTQYF	TGTGCCAGCAGCTTAGGGGGTGGACTAGCCGGGAGGACCCAGTACTTC
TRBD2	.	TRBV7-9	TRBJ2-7	CASSPRTSAPYEQYF	TGTGCCAGCAGCCCAAGGACTAGCGCACCCTACGAGCAGTACTTC
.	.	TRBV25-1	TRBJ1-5	CASSGGYRDNQPQHF	TGTGCCAGCAGTGGAGGGTACAGGGACAATCAGCCCCAGCATTTT
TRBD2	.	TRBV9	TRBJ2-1	CASSVNHGRGTSGHNEQFF	TGTGCCAGCAGCGTCAACCATGGAAGAGGGACTAGCGGACACAATGAGCAGTTCTTC
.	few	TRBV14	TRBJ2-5	CASSTGTTRETQYF	TGTGCCAGCAGCACCGGGACCACCCGGGAGACCCAGTACTTC
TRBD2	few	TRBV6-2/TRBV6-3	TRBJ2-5	CASSYSGLVEETQYF	TGTGCCAGCAGTTATTCGGGACTAGTCGAAGAGACCCAGTACTTC
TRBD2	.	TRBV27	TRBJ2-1	CASSPLAQNYNEQFF	TGTGCCAGCAGTCCACTAGCGCAAAATTACAATGAGCAGTTCTTC
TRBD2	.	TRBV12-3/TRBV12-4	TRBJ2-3	CASRRGLAGGDTQYF	TGTGCCAGCAGAAGAGGACTAGCGGGAGGAGATACGCAGTATTTT
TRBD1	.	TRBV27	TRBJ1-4	CASSRTYRGKEKLFF	TGTGCCAGCAGCCGGACATACAGGGGCAAGGAAAAACTGTTTTTT
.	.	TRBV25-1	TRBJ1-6	CASSEPSGGNSPLHF	TGTGCCAGCAGTGAGCCCAGCGGGGGAAATTCACCCCTCCACTTT
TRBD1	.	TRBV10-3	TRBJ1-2	CAIRSPGGADGYTF	TGTGCCATCAGGTCACCAGGGGGCGCGGATGGCTACACCTTC
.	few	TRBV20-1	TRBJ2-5	CSARGGHLETQYF	TGCAGTGCTAGAGGGGGACACTTAGAGACCCAGTACTTC
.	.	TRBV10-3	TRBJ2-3	CAISDPTSRDTQYF	TGTGCCATCAGTGACCCGACTAGTAGAGATACGCAGTATTTT
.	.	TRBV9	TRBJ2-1	CASSVVDGYNEQFF	TGTGCCAGCAGCGTTGTGGACGGGTACAATGAGCAGTTCTTC
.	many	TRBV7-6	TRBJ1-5	CASSLQDNQPQHF	TGTGCCAGCAGCTTACAAGACAATCAGCCCCAGCATTTT
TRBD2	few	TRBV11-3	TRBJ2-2	CASREGQGGELFF	TGTGCCAGCCGGGAGGGCCAAGGCGGGGAGCTGTTTTTT
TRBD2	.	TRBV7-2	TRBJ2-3	CASSFIGLADSTDTQYF	TGTGCCAGCAGCTTTATTGGACTAGCGGACAGCACAGATACGCAGTATTTT
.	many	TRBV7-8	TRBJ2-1	CASSFVRIDNEQFF	TGTGCCAGCAGCTTTGTCAGAATAGACAATGAGCAGTTCTTC
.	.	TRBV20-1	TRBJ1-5	CSARTSDQPQHF	TGCAGTGCTAGGACCTCAGATCAGCCCCAGCATTTT
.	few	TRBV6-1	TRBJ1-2	CASSEFGGTNYGYTF	TGTGCCAGCAGTGAGTTTGGCGGAACTAACTATGGCTACACCTTC
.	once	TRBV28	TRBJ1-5	CASRQGPLQPQHF	TGTGCCAGCAGACAAGGTCCTTTGCAGCCCCAGCATTTT
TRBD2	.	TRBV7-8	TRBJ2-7	CASSLAGLAGYEQYF	TGTGCCAGCAGCTTAGCGGGACTAGCGGGGTACGAGCAGTACTTC
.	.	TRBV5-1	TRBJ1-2	CASSSTLQALHYGYTF	TGCGCCAGCAGTTCCACGCTACAGGCCCTCCACTATGGCTACACCTTC
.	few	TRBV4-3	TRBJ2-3	CASSQDAYRTDTQYF	TGCGCCAGCAGCCAAGATGCCTACCGCACAGATACGCAGTATTTT
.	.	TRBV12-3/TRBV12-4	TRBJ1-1	CASRRGALNTEAFF	TGTGCCAGCAGGCGGGGGGCTCTTAACACTGAAGCTTTCTTT
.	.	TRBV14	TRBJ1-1	CASSQERGVFRNTEAFF	TGTGCCAGCAGCCAAGAGAGGGGGGTCTTTAGGAACACTGAAGCTTTCTTT
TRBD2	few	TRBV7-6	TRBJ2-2	CASSIGTNLAGELFF	TGTGCCAGCAGCATCGGGACTAATCTCGCCGGGGAGCTGTTTTTT
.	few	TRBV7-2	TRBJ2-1	CASSLASEWGEQFF	TGTGCCAGCAGCTTAGCTAGCGAATGGGGTGAGCAGTTCTTC
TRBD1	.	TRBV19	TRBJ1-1	CASRPKGAGDLNTEAFF	TGTGCCAGTAGACCTAAGGGGGCAGGGGACCTGAACACTGAAGCTTTCTTT
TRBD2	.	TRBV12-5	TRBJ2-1	CASGLILAGGPNEQFF	TGTGCTAGTGGCCTTATCCTAGCGGGAGGGCCCAATGAGCAGTTCTTC
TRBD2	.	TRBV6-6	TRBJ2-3	CASSYTPSGGGGTQYF	TGTGCCAGCAGTTACACCCCTAGCGGGGGCGGGGGAACGCAGTATTTT
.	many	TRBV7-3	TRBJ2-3	CASSLNGGTGFSTDTQYF	TGTGCCAGCAGCTTAAATGGGGGCACTGGATTTAGCACAGATACGCAGTATTTT
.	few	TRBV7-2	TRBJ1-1	CASNQQGPNTEAFF	TGTGCCAGCAACCAACAGGGCCCGAACACTGAAGCTTTCTTT
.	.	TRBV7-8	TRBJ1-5	CASSQGPGQPQHF	TGTGCCAGCAGCCAGGGACCGGGCCAGCCCCAGCATTTT
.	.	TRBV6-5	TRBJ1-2	CASSYSGTPGRGYTF	TGTGCCAGCAGTTACTCTGGGACGCCGGGGCGAGGCTACACCTTC
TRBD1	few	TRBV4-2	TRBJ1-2	CASSTRDRDNYGYTF	TGTGCCAGCAGCACACGGGACAGGGATAACTATGGCTACACCTTC
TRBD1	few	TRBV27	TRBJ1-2	CASRRQGLYGYTF	TGTGCCAGCAGGCGACAGGGGTTGTATGGCTACACCTTC
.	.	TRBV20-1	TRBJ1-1	CSARVGSANTEAFF	TGCAGTGCTAGAGTGGGCTCAGCGAACACTGAAGCTTTCTTT